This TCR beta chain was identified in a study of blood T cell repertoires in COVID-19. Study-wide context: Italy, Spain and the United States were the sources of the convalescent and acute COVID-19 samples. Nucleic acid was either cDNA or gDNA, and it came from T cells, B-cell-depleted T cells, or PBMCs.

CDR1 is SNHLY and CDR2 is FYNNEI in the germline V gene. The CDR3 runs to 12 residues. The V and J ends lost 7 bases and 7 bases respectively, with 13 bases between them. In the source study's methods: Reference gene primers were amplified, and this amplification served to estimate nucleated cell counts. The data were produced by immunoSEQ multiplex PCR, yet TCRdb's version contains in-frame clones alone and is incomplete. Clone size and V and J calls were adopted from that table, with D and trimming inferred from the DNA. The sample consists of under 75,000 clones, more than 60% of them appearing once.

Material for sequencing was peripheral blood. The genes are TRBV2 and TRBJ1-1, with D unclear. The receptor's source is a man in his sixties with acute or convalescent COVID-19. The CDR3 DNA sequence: TGTGCCAGCAATGGAGGTGGGCTTGAAGCTTTCTTT. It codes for CASNGGGLEAFF.